This TCR beta chain is drawn from a study of OX40 agonist ivuxolimab in advanced cancers. The germline V gene encodes CDR1 SNHLY and CDR2 FYNNEI. V lost 5 bases and J lost 3; bases outside the gene matches: 4. This CDR3 contains 13 residues. The repertoire was sequenced with immunoSEQ multiplex PCR; TCRdb's copy has only in-frame clones and lacks some. The data contain about 57,000 clones, roughly four fifths of them singletons. This TCR was sampled from an adult with an advanced solid tumor such as melanoma, head and neck, liver or kidney cancer. The sample was CD4+ or CD8+ T cells sorted from blood, taken in a trial of the OX40 agonist ivuxolimab. The chain recombines TRBV2 with TRBJ2-7, with TRBD2 identical over 7 bases. The CDR3 region has the DNA TGTGCCAGCAGTCGCGGGGGAATCTACGAGCAGTACTTC. It codes for CASSRGGIYEQYF. The whole variable domain, filled in from reference TRBV2 and TRBJ2-7, reads EPEVTQTPSHQVTQMGQEVILRCVPISNHLYFYWYRQILGQKVEFLVSFYNNEISEKSEIFDDQFSVERPDGSNFTLKIRSTKLEDSAMYFCASSRGGIYEQYFGPGTRLTVT.